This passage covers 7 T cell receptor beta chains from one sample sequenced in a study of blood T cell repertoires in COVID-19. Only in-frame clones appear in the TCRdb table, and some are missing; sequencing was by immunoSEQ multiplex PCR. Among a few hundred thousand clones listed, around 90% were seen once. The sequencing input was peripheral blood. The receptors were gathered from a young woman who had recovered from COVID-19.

CDR3 in amino acids: CASSVAYEQYF. The CDR3, as DNA: TGTGCCAGCAGTGTGGCTTACGAGCAGTACTTC. The chain links TRBV2 to TRBJ2-7; D unresolved. Germline V gene sequence: CDR1 SNHLY, CDR2 FYNNEI. With 4 bases removed from V and 4 bases from J, the gap between germline ends came to 5 bases. The CDR3 covers 11 residues.

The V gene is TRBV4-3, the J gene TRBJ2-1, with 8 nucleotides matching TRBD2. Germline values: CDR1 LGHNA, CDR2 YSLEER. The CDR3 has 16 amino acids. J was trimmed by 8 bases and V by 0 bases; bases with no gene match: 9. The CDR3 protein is CASSQDYGRGWDEQFF. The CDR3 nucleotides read TGCGCCAGCAGCCAAGATTACGGGAGGGGCTGGGATGAGCAGTTCTTC.

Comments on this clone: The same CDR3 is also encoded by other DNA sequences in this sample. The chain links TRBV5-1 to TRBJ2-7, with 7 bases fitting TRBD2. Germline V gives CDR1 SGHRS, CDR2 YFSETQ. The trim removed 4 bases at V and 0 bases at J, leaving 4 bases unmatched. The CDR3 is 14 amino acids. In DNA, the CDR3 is TGCGCCAGCAGCCTAGCGGTTAGCTCCTACGAGCAGTACTTC. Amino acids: CASSLAVSSYEQYF. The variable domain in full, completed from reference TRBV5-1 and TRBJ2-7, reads KAGVTQTPRYLIKTRGQQVTLSCSPISGHRSVSWYQQTPGQGLQFLFEYFSETQRNKGNFPGRFSGRQFSNSRSEMNVSTLELGDSALYLCASSLAVSSYEQYFGPGTRLTVT.

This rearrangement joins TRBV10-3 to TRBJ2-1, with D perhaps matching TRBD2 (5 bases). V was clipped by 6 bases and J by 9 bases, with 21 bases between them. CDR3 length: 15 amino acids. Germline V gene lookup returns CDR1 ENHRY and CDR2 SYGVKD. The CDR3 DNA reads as TGTGCCATCAGACTAGAAGTGGAGGCTCTAGGTGAGCAGTTCTTC. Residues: CAIRLEVEALGEQFF.

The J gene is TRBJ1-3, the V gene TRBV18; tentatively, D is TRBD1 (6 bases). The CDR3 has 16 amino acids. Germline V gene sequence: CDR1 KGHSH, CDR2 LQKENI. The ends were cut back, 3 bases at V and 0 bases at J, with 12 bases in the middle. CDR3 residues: CASSPRKGDSGNTIYF. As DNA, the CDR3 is TGTGCCAGCTCACCCCGAAAGGGGGACTCTGGAAACACCATATATTTT.

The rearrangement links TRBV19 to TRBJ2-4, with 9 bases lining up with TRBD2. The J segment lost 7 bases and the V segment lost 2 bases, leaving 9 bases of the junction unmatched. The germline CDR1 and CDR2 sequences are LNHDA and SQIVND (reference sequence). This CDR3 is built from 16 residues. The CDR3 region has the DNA TGTGCCAGTAGTATAACCGCTAGCGGGATCGGGAACATTCAGTACTTC. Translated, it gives CASSITASGIGNIQYF.

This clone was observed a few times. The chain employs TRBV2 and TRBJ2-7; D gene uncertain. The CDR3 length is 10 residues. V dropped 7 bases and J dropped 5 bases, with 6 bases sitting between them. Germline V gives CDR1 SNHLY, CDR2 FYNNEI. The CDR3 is CASTLHEQYF. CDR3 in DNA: TGTGCCAGCACACTCCACGAGCAGTACTTC.